This is a list of T cell receptor beta chains from one sample in a study of blood T cells in healthy people across ages. TCRdb recomputed calls from the 5' RACE reads with MiXCR, one row per CDR3 protein. The table has hundreds of thousands of distinct CDR3 sequences, under 55% seen once. The sample was blood. These receptors all stem from a man older than 75 in good health. Each CDR3 is given without its conserved first and last residue. Fields, in order: clone size, J gene, V gene, CDR3 protein. Clone size is stated in some rows and not others, as once, few, many or a class when expanded.

>NA|TRBJ2-7|TRBV21-1
ASSQLGARRSYEQY
>few|TRBJ2-3|TRBV6-5
ASSSTLAGGRDTQY
>few|TRBJ2-7|TRBV7-2
ASSYLAGGSYEQY
>NA|TRBJ2-4|TRBV25-1
ASSERTTNIQY
>few|TRBJ2-1|TRBV18
ASSPGLAANEQF
>few|TRBJ1-6|TRBV28
ASSSGGYDSPLH
>NA|TRBJ2-5|TRBV7-8
ASSGTGVMETQY
>NA|TRBJ1-4|TRBV7-9
ASSSRGEKLF
>NA|TRBJ2-7|TRBV6-2/TRBV6-3
ASSLRDKSYEQY
>NA|TRBJ2-1|TRBV5-1
ASSSGQGVEEQF
>NA|TRBJ2-1|TRBV20-1
SAAQTGNNEQF
>many|TRBJ2-7|TRBV20-1
SARGTGLSYEQY
>NA|TRBJ2-5|TRBV27
ASSLKRGVEETQY
>many|TRBJ1-2|TRBV6-6
ASTIRGLNYGYT
>NA|TRBJ2-1|TRBV29-1
SVEQGVASAYNEQF
>few|TRBJ2-3|TRBV29-1
SVEDGVRTQY
>NA|TRBJ2-5|TRBV6-2/TRBV6-3
ASSYPAGPEGTQY
>few|TRBJ1-5|TRBV12-3/TRBV12-4
ASSLSGTGNNQPQH
>few|TRBJ2-7|TRBV29-1
SGGQGGPYEQY
>NA|TRBJ2-7|TRBV11-2
ASSSHRGLYEQY
>NA|TRBJ1-2|TRBV29-1
SVELSGTQYGYT
>NA|TRBJ2-7|TRBV2
ASSRGRGAYEQY
>NA|TRBJ1-6|TRBV9
ASSAVGQGRAYNSPLH
>few|TRBJ1-2|TRBV7-2
ASSLGTKSGGRTYGYT
>NA|TRBJ2-2|TRBV12-3/TRBV12-4
ASSLIAGTGELF
>NA|TRBJ2-7|TRBV27
ASSRPGGPSEQY
>NA|TRBJ2-3|TRBV20-1
SAYSPGGEGYTQY
>many|TRBJ1-6|TRBV6-5
ASSYSGSYNSPLH
>NA|TRBJ2-6|TRBV4-1
ASSQEASGANVVT
>NA|TRBJ2-5|TRBV20-1
SAMPAQETQY
>NA|TRBJ2-3|TRBV7-9
SSSPWGTQTDTQY
>few|TRBJ2-4|TRBV7-3
ASSPREGIQY
>NA|TRBJ2-4|TRBV4-1
ASSQLSRGLPKNIQY
>NA|TRBJ2-1|TRBV12-3/TRBV12-4
ASTGQGWNEQF
>NA|TRBJ1-6|TRBV25-1
ASSEGRDNSPLH
>NA|TRBJ1-2|TRBV7-9
ASSLLGTGANYGYT
>few|TRBJ2-3|TRBV3-1
ASSQGSGRFMDTQY
>few|TRBJ2-1|TRBV7-9
ASSSWGSSAGGTAYNEQF
>once|TRBJ2-7|TRBV7-8
ASSLEAHNEQY
>NA|TRBJ2-1|TRBV6-2/TRBV6-3
ASSYGGGSSYNEQF
>NA|TRBJ2-5|TRBV7-2
ASSPYSGGWYQETQY
>NA|TRBJ1-1|TRBV20-1
SARDSRGVGAF
>NA|NA|TRBV12-3/TRBV12-4
ASRRTSGSGEQY
>NA|TRBJ2-7|TRBV6-2/TRBV6-3
ASSFRGLALYEQY
>NA|TRBJ1-2|TRBV6-1
ASSEAGFSYGYT